These T cell receptor beta chains were read from a single sample in a study of T cells in localized non-small cell lung cancer. Only in-frame clones appear in the TCRdb table, and some are missing; sequencing was by immunoSEQ multiplex PCR. The sample holds around 80,000 clones; roughly 80% are singletons and the top ten take roughly 19%. The sample consisted of PBMCs, taken before any cancer treatment. The receptors originated from a man aged 40-75 years with stage II squamous cell lung carcinoma. Each CDR3 is given with its conserved first and last residue. The D gene is left open where the match is weak. Clone size is shown for a subset of rows, as once, few, many or a class of expanded clone.

TRBV19,TRBD2,TRBJ2-5,NA,TGTGCCAGTAGTACTATGTCCAGCGGGAGTAGGGGAGAGACCCAGTACTTC,CASSTMSSGSRGETQYF
TRBV28,NA,TRBJ2-5,once,TGTGCCAGCAGTAAAAACCAAGAGACCCAGTACTTC,CASSKNQETQYF
TRBV18,NA,TRBJ1-5,once,TGTGCCAGCTCACCGCCAGGGTCTAGCAATCAGCCCCAGCATTTT,CASSPPGSSNQPQHF
TRBV7-8,NA,TRBJ2-3,NA,TGTGCCAGCAGTCGTGGGGTGGGGGCAGATACGCAGTATTTT,CASSRGVGADTQYF
TRBV7-2,NA,TRBJ1-2,NA,TGTGCCAGCAGCTCCCGGGGGGCAGCTAACTATGGCTACACCTTC,CASSSRGAANYGYTF
TRBV28,TRBD1,TRBJ1-1,NA,TGTGCCAGCAGAGGACAGGGGAACACTGAAGCTTTCTTT,CASRGQGNTEAFF
TRBV5-6,TRBD1,TRBJ2-7,NA,TGTGCCAGCAGCTCAGGCTCAACTACTACAGGGGCCGAGCAGTACTTC,CASSSGSTTTGAEQYF
TRBV10-3,NA,TRBJ1-5,NA,TGTGCCATCAGTGAGGGGCCGGGCGGAGATCAGCCCCAGCATTTT,CAISEGPGGDQPQHF
TRBV28,NA,TRBJ1-2,NA,TGTGCCAGCAGTTCAATGCGCACAGACTACACCTTC,CASSSMRTDYTF
TRBV7-2,NA,TRBJ2-2,NA,TGTGCCAGCAGCTCGGGCCAGGGGTGGGACACCGGGGAGCTGTTTTTT,CASSSGQGWDTGELFF
TRBV25-1,TRBD1,TRBJ2-5,once,TGTGCCAGCAGTGAAGACAGGGCCCGCCAAGAGACCCAGTACTTC,CASSEDRARQETQYF
TRBV4-2,NA,TRBJ1-3,NA,TGTGCCAGCAGCCAAGTCGTTACAGCCAGCTCTGGAAACACCATATATTTT,CASSQVVTASSGNTIYF
TRBV6-1,NA,TRBJ2-5,NA,TGTGCCAGCACCCTCGGGACGGAGACCCAGTACTTC,CASTLGTETQYF
TRBV7-9,NA,TRBJ2-1,NA,TGTGCCAGCAGCCCGACTTGGAGTGAGGACAATGAGCAGTTCTTC,CASSPTWSEDNEQFF
TRBV5-1,TRBD2,TRBJ2-4,NA,TGCGCCAGCAGCTTATCGGCTAGCGGGACTTACATTCAGTACTTC,CASSLSASGTYIQYF
TRBV5-4,TRBD2,TRBJ2-3,NA,TGTGCCAGCAGTTCCGGGGGGGAGGGCGGCACAGATACGCAGTATTTT,CASSSGGEGGTDTQYF
TRBV19,TRBD1,TRBJ2-3,NA,TGTGCCAGTAGTGTACGGACAGGAAGCACAGATACGCAGTATTTT,CASSVRTGSTDTQYF
TRBV7-6,TRBD1,TRBJ1-6,NA,TGTGCCAGCAGCTTGACGGACAGGGGCCATTCACCCCTCCACTTT,CASSLTDRGHSPLHF
TRBV5-1,NA,TRBJ2-6,once,TGCGCCAGCAGCTTGGTAGGGACTGGGGCCAACGTCCTGACTTTC,CASSLVGTGANVLTF